A selection of T cell receptor beta chains follows, all from one sample in a study of T cells in Graves' hyperthyroidism and ophthalmopathy. One entry per CDR3 protein results from TCRdb running MiXCR on the multiplex PCR reads. Of about 210,000 distinct CDR3 sequences in the sample, 15% to 20% were seen once. Specimen: blood. The receptor set was obtained from a man between 45 and 60 years old with Graves' hyperthyroidism. Each CDR3 is given with its conserved first and last residue. D genes are given only for firm matches. Size is omitted from some rows. Given values are once, few, many or a class for expanded clones.

CDR3 length	D gene	V gene	clone size	J gene	CDR3 DNA	CDR3 protein
12	-	TRBV28	-	TRBJ1-1	TGTGCCAGCGCGGGACCAGACACTGAAGCTTTCTTT	CASAGPDTEAFF
15	-	TRBV18	-	TRBJ2-5	TGTGCCAGCTCACTTCTTAGTGACAGTCAAGAGACCCAGTACTTC	CASSLLSDSQETQYF
16	TRBD2	TRBV24-1	-	TRBJ2-3	TGTGCCACCAGTGACCCCGGGACTAGCGGCACAGATACGCAGTATTTT	CATSDPGTSGTDTQYF
12	-	TRBV3-2	-	TRBJ1-3	TGTGCCAGCGAGAGCTCTGGAAACACCATATATTTT	CASESSGNTIYF
14	-	TRBV28	-	TRBJ1-5	TGTGCCAGCAGTTTAGGGCAAAGTGGTCAGCCCCAGCATTTT	CASSLGQSGQPQHF
16	-	TRBV5-1	many	TRBJ1-1	TGCGCCAGCAGCTTGGTCGGTGGTAGGTTGAGGACTGAAGCTTTCTTT	CASSLVGGRLRTEAFF
13	-	TRBV28	many	TRBJ2-5	TGTGCCAGCAATAGAAGGTACCAAGAGACCCAGTACTTC	CASNRRYQETQYF
15	TRBD2	TRBV5-4	-	TRBJ2-5	TGTGCCAGCAGCTTGGAGGCGGGAGGGCAAGAGACCCAGTACTTC	CASSLEAGGQETQYF
15	-	TRBV30	many	TRBJ2-2	TGTGCCTGGGAGATCGGGACTGTCGGTACCGGGGAGCTGTTTTTT	CAWEIGTVGTGELFF
20	TRBD2	TRBV6-2/TRBV6-3	-	TRBJ2-2	TGTGCCAGCAGTTATTATCGGACTAGCGGGAGGCCCGGTGTGACCGGGGAGCTGTTTTTT	CASSYYRTSGRPGVTGELFF
19	TRBD2	TRBV20-1	many	TRBJ2-1	TGCAGTGCTCCCCCGGAAGGGGCTAGCGGGAGGGCGATCGACAATGAGCAGTTCTTC	CSAPPEGASGRAIDNEQFF
16	-	TRBV12-3/TRBV12-4	many	TRBJ2-2	TGTGCCAGCAGTTTCGGTGGGGGCTATTTCACCGGGGAGCTGTTTTTT	CASSFGGGYFTGELFF
16	TRBD2	TRBV7-2	-	TRBJ2-1	TGTGCCAGCAGCCCGTTAGCGGGAGGCGGCCTCAATGAGCAGTTCTTC	CASSPLAGGGLNEQFF
16	TRBD1	TRBV3-1	many	TRBJ1-5	TGTGCCAGCAGCCAAGGGACAGGGGAGGTCAATCAGCCCCAGCATTTT	CASSQGTGEVNQPQHF
14	-	TRBV5-1	-	TRBJ2-7	TGCGCCAGCTCCCGAGCGATGAGCTCCTACGAGCAGTACTTC	CASSRAMSSYEQYF
13	-	TRBV10-3	-	TRBJ1-2	TGTGCCATCAGTGGCCCAGGGAACTATGGCTACACCTTC	CAISGPGNYGYTF
15	-	TRBV19	few	TRBJ2-1	TGTGCCAGTAGTTCTAAGCCCCACTCCTACAATGAGCAGTTCTTC	CASSSKPHSYNEQFF
14	TRBD2	TRBV3-1	-	TRBJ2-3	TGTGCCAGCACCCCTACTAGCGCTACAGATACGCAGTATTTT	CASTPTSATDTQYF
14	-	TRBV29-1	many	TRBJ1-4	TGCAGCGTTGAAGATCGGCAGGGCGGTGAAAAACTGTTTTTT	CSVEDRQGGEKLFF
16	TRBD2	TRBV13	many	TRBJ2-2	TGTGCCAGCAGCTTTCTGGCTAGCGGGAGATCCGGGGAGCTGTTTTTT	CASSFLASGRSGELFF
13	-	TRBV27	many	TRBJ2-7	TGTGCCAGCAGTTTCGGGCAGGGGTACGAGCAGTACTTC	CASSFGQGYEQYF
16	-	TRBV5-5	few	TRBJ2-2	TGTGCCAGCAGCTCAGGGGTAGGCCTAAACACCGGGGAGCTGTTTTTT	CASSSGVGLNTGELFF
16	-	TRBV18	few	TRBJ1-3	TGTGCCAGCTCACCACCGCAAACAGGGAATGGAAACACCATATATTTT	CASSPPQTGNGNTIYF
11	-	TRBV6-1	many	TRBJ2-1	TGTGCCAGCACCCAGGGGAATGAGCAGTTCTTC	CASTQGNEQFF
15	TRBD1	TRBV20-1	few	TRBJ2-3	TGCAGTGCTAGAGATAACAGGGGGAGCACAGATACGCAGTATTTT	CSARDNRGSTDTQYF
11	-	TRBV20-1	many	TRBJ2-5	TGCAGTGCTCAAATACAAGAGACCCAGTACTTC	CSAQIQETQYF
16	-	TRBV5-1	-	TRBJ1-3	TGCGCCAGCAGCTTGGCCCCTTCAGGGTCTGGAAACACCATATATTTT	CASSLAPSGSGNTIYF
16	-	TRBV7-8	few	TRBJ1-3	TGTGCCAGCAGCTTAGTTGGGCAACCACGAGGAAACACCATATATTTT	CASSLVGQPRGNTIYF
14	-	TRBV2	few	TRBJ2-5	TGTGCCAGCCGAGAAGATCCCGCGGGGGAGACCCAGTACTTC	CASREDPAGETQYF
16	TRBD2	TRBV12-3/TRBV12-4	-	TRBJ2-3	TGTGCCAGCGGTCCCTCGACTAGCGGGAGCACAGATACGCGGTATTTT	CASGPSTSGSTDTRYF
15	-	TRBV19	few	TRBJ1-1	TGTGCCAGTAGTATTCGGGTTTTAGGGAACACTGAAGCTTTCTTT	CASSIRVLGNTEAFF
15	-	TRBV5-5	many	TRBJ1-1	TGTGCCAGCAGCTTGGACGCGGTCGGCGGGACTGAAGCTTTCTTT	CASSLDAVGGTEAFF
13	-	TRBV20-1	many	TRBJ1-5	TGCAGTGCTCCACAGGGAGGTAATCAGCCCCAGCATTTT	CSAPQGGNQPQHF
15	TRBD2	TRBV2	few	TRBJ2-5	TGTGCCAGCAGTGAAGTTCTGGCGGGAGCTGAGACCCAGTACTTC	CASSEVLAGAETQYF
13	-	TRBV30	many	TRBJ1-5	TGTGCCTGGAGTCCAGGGGGCAATCAGCCCCAGCATTTT	CAWSPGGNQPQHF
14	TRBD1	TRBV12-3/TRBV12-4	few	TRBJ1-5	TGTGCCAGCAGTAGGGGGACAGCGGATCAGCCCCAGCATTTT	CASSRGTADQPQHF
18	TRBD2	TRBV20-1	many	TRBJ2-1	TGCAGTGCTAAAACGGGACTAGCGGGGTCGTTACCTTACAATGAGCAGTTCTTC	CSAKTGLAGSLPYNEQFF
11	-	TRBV2	many	TRBJ1-1	TGTGCCAGCAGATATGGACTGGAAGCTTTCTTT	CASRYGLEAFF
15	TRBD1	TRBV9	few	TRBJ1-5	TGTGCCAGCAGCGTAGCTGGCAGGGGGGATCAGCCCCAGCATTTT	CASSVAGRGDQPQHF
14	TRBD2	TRBV27	many	TRBJ2-7	TGTGCCAGCAGCCCTGCCGGGACTAGGATCGAGCAGTACTTC	CASSPAGTRIEQYF
13	-	TRBV28	-	TRBJ2-3	TGTGCCAGCAGTGGACCATTCACAGATACGCAGTATTTT	CASSGPFTDTQYF
13	-	TRBV20-1	many	TRBJ1-2	TGCAGTGCTAGCCCCCGTGGGGTGAGAGGCTACACCTTC	CSASPRGVRGYTF
15	-	TRBV20-1	many	TRBJ1-2	TGCAGTGCTAGAGATTTCGGGACGCCAGGTGATGGCTACACCTTC	CSARDFGTPGDGYTF
13	TRBD2	TRBV20-1	many	TRBJ2-7	TGCAGTGCTTCTAGCGGGAGTACAAACGAGCAGTACTTC	CSASSGSTNEQYF
19	TRBD2	TRBV9	-	TRBJ2-2	TGTGCCAGCAGCGGCGTACCAGGGGGCGTAGCGGGAGGGACCGGGGAGCTGTTTTTT	CASSGVPGGVAGGTGELFF
16	TRBD2	TRBV4-3	-	TRBJ2-5	TGCGCCAGCAGCTTGGCGACTAGCGGGGCCCAAGAGACCCAGTACTTC	CASSLATSGAQETQYF
14	-	TRBV5-1	-	TRBJ2-5	TGCGCCAGCAGCTTGGATGGGCGCCGAGAGACCCAGTACTTC	CASSLDGRRETQYF
15	TRBD1	TRBV5-1	many	TRBJ1-1	TGCGCCAGCAGCCTGGGAGGGACAGCGAACACTGAAGCTTTCTTT	CASSLGGTANTEAFF
17	-	TRBV6-4	many	TRBJ2-1	TGTGCCAGCAGTGACTCCCCAGGGGCTATTAACTACAATGAGCAGTTCTTC	CASSDSPGAINYNEQFF
16	TRBD2	TRBV27	many	TRBJ2-3	TGTGCCAGCTCGACTAGCGGGAGAGGGGGGGGCCATACGCAGTATTTT	CASSTSGRGGGHTQYF
14	-	TRBV18	-	TRBJ2-1	TGTGCCAGCTCCCGGGACTTGGCCTACAATGAGCAGTTCTTC	CASSRDLAYNEQFF
14	-	TRBV7-8	-	TRBJ1-2	TGTGCCAGCAGCTTAGATAGCTCTAACTATGGCTACACCTTC	CASSLDSSNYGYTF
13	-	TRBV25-1	-	TRBJ2-7	TGTGCCAGCAGTGAATGGGCAGACTACGAGCAGTACTTC	CASSEWADYEQYF